The clone carrying this T cell receptor (beta chain) was observed many times. Its antigen is not identified. Germline DNA was also extracted, while the blood RNA originated from unsorted whole blood. The data belong to a study of tumor-infiltrating lymphocytes in primary liver carcinoma. Regarding the study as a whole: The difference in top-250-clone fraction between tumors and blood was significant, favoring tumors (p = 0.039). Bulk unsorted material prevented CD4+ and CD8+ repertoire comparison.

A constant-region primer served to make TCR beta cDNA from about 490 ng total RNA. Libraries covering TCR beta were generated through three nested multiplex PCR rounds (using a slightly modified ARM-PCR). Researchers ran the first two PCR rounds for ten to eleven cycles each with TRBV1-TRBV30 forward primers and a C-beta reverse primer. TCRdb called the multiplex PCR reads again in MiXCR, with one record for every CDR3 protein. The sample has about 310,000 distinct CDR3 sequences, roughly three fifths seen once. This CDR3 comprises 17 residues. Germline V lookup: CDR1 SGHAT, CDR2 FQDESV (reference sequence). Between the trimmed V and J ends, which lost 5 bases and 0 bases, there was a span of 17 bases.

This chain joins TRBV11-1 and TRBJ1-3, with D unclear. The sequence came from a woman aged 25 to 39 with primary liver carcinoma and hepatitis B virus infection. Input material: peripheral blood. CDR3 nucleotide sequence: TGTGCCAGCAGCGCCGACGGGAGACGACACTCTGGAAACACCATATATTTT. Its protein product is CASSADGRRHSGNTIYF.